These T cell receptor beta chains were read from a single sample in a study of cytomegalovirus exposure and HLA in healthy donors. Here immunoSEQ multiplex PCR was the method, and the copy in TCRdb shows in-frame clones only, minus some. The sample contains roughly 100,000 clones, 81% of which appear only once. Sequenced material: PBMCs. The receptors here all came from a man aged 35-49 years in good health and CMV-seropositive. CDR3s include the opening cysteine and the closing phenylalanine or tryptophan. Fields, in order: D gene, J gene, clone size, V gene, CDR3 DNA, CDR3 protein. The D gene is left open where the match is weak. Clone size appears in some rows only: once, few, many, or a class for an expanded clone.

TRBD2,TRBJ2-7,NA,TRBV18,TGTGCCAGCTCACCACCCGCGCTAGCGGGAGCGCACGAGCAGTACTTC,CASSPPALAGAHEQYF
TRBD1,TRBJ1-2,NA,TRBV5-4,TGTGCCAGCAGCTCACAGGGGAGTGCTGGCTACACCTTC,CASSSQGSAGYTF
TRBD1,TRBJ1-2,NA,TRBV5-4,TGTGCCAGCGGCCGGGACAGTCGTTACACCTTC,CASGRDSRYTF
TRBD1,TRBJ1-1,NA,TRBV9,TGTGCCAGCAGCCCGCAGGGGGGGAACACTGAAGCTTTCTTT,CASSPQGGNTEAFF
TRBD2,TRBJ2-5,NA,TRBV2,TGTGCCAGTGAGACTAGCGGGGTTCTACAAGAGACCCAGTACTTC,CASETSGVLQETQYF
NA,TRBJ1-1,once,TRBV13,TGTGCCAGCAGCTCCAGGGGTGGGAACACTGAAGCTTTCTTT,CASSSRGGNTEAFF
NA,TRBJ2-6,NA,TRBV21-1,TGTGCCAGCAGCAAGTGGGACAGCTCTGGGGCCAACGTCCTGACTTTC,CASSKWDSSGANVLTF
TRBD2,TRBJ2-1,NA,TRBV18,TGTGCCAGCTCACCACCATGGGGGCGGGAGGATGAGCAGTTCTTC,CASSPPWGREDEQFF
NA,TRBJ1-5,few,TRBV7-9,TGTGCCAGCAGCTTTGGGCCACAGGGACAGCCCCAGCATTTT,CASSFGPQGQPQHF
TRBD2,TRBJ2-3,NA,TRBV28,TGTGCCAGCAGAGGTAGCGGGAGTAGCGCAGATACGCAGTATTTT,CASRGSGSSADTQYF
NA,TRBJ2-7,NA,TRBV5-1,TGCGCCAGCAGCTTGGGACTAGTCCCCTACGAGCAGTACTTC,CASSLGLVPYEQYF
TRBD2,TRBJ2-5,NA,TRBV20-1,TGCAGTGCTCTGGGGGGGGAGACCCAGTACTTC,CSALGGETQYF
TRBD1,TRBJ2-5,few,TRBV7-9,TGTGCCAGCAGCTTATCCCAGGGGGTCAGGCAAGAGACCCAGTACTTC,CASSLSQGVRQETQYF
TRBD2,TRBJ2-7,NA,TRBV5-6,TGTGCCAGCAGCTTGGGGGTGGGAGGGTACGAGCAGTACTTC,CASSLGVGGYEQYF
TRBD1,TRBJ1-2,NA,TRBV11-1,TGTGCCAGCAGCTATGGGACAGCTAACTATGGCTACACCTTC,CASSYGTANYGYTF
NA,TRBJ2-7,once,TRBV28,TGTGCCAGCAGCCTTCCGACAGTTCCCTACGAGCAGTACTTC,CASSLPTVPYEQYF
TRBD1,TRBJ2-1,NA,TRBV19,TGTGCCAGTACGAGTATGCTCGCCCGGGACAGCACCTACAATGAGCAGTTCTTC,CASTSMLARDSTYNEQFF
TRBD2,TRBJ2-7,NA,TRBV6-1,TGTGCCAGCAGTGTAACTAGCGGGGACCCCTACGAGCAGTACTTC,CASSVTSGDPYEQYF
NA,TRBJ1-2,NA,TRBV28,TGTGCCAGCAGTTGGGGCGCGGTCGACTATGGCTACACCTTC,CASSWGAVDYGYTF
TRBD1,TRBJ1-6,NA,TRBV30,TGTGCCTGGAGTAAAGGACAGGGTAATTCACCCCTCCACTTT,CAWSKGQGNSPLHF
NA,TRBJ2-1,NA,TRBV5-3,TGTGCCAGAAGCCAGGGATCCTACAATGAGCAGTTCTTC,CARSQGSYNEQFF
NA,TRBJ1-1,NA,TRBV25-1,TGTGCCAGCAGTCTAGGGGTGGGCACTGAAGCTTTCTTT,CASSLGVGTEAFF
TRBD1,TRBJ2-7,few,TRBV27,TGTGCCAGCAGTTTACTTCGACAGGGTTACGAGCAGTACTTC,CASSLLRQGYEQYF
NA,TRBJ1-1,NA,TRBV7-9,TGTGCCAGCAGCCGTTGGGGCGACCGCGGGAACACTGAAGCTTTCTTT,CASSRWGDRGNTEAFF
TRBD2,TRBJ2-1,NA,TRBV19,TGTGCCAGTAGTCCCCTAGCGGGACTCAACAATGAGCAGTTCTTC,CASSPLAGLNNEQFF
NA,TRBJ2-7,NA,TRBV14,TGTGCCAGCAGCCAACAGCGGGCCTTCCGCGAGCAGTACTTC,CASSQQRAFREQYF
TRBD1,TRBJ1-2,NA,TRBV7-9,TGTGCCAGCAGCCCGACAGGGGGCTCCTATGGCTACACCTTC,CASSPTGGSYGYTF
NA,TRBJ2-3,NA,TRBV10-3,TGTGCCATCAGTGACGGCGGGAATACGCAGTATTTT,CAISDGGNTQYF
NA,TRBJ2-7,once,TRBV27,TGTGCCAGCAGCCCCCTGGAGGGCCCCCCTAACTACGAGCAGTACTTC,CASSPLEGPPNYEQYF
NA,TRBJ1-6,NA,TRBV25-1,TGTGCCAGCAGTGAATCCCCGGGGGGGGATAATTCACCCCTCCACTTT,CASSESPGGDNSPLHF
NA,TRBJ2-7,NA,TRBV11-3,TGTGCCAGCAGCTCCAGACTAACCCCCTACGAGCAGTACTTC,CASSSRLTPYEQYF
NA,TRBJ2-7,NA,TRBV11-2,TGTGCCAGCAGCCCCCGATGGGCGGGCGAGCAGTACTTC,CASSPRWAGEQYF
NA,TRBJ2-3,NA,TRBV19,TGTGCCAGTAGCGAGAATGCAGGGGCCGGCACAGATACGCAGTATTTT,CASSENAGAGTDTQYF
NA,TRBJ2-7,NA,TRBV6-5,TGTGCCAGCAGAACCCCGGGACTGTACGAGCAGTACTTC,CASRTPGLYEQYF
TRBD2,TRBJ2-3,NA,TRBV10-2,TGCGCCAGCAGCGTAGCGGGAGGCCCCACAGATACGCAGTATTTT,CASSVAGGPTDTQYF
TRBD2,TRBJ2-3,NA,TRBV18,TGTGCCAGCTCTTCAGGACTAGCCCGCACAGATACGCAGTATTTT,CASSSGLARTDTQYF
NA,TRBJ1-5,NA,TRBV28,TGTGCCAGCACCAAGGAACAGGCCCTTAACAATCAGCCCCAGCATTTT,CASTKEQALNNQPQHF
NA,TRBJ2-5,once,TRBV29-1,TGCAGCGTTGAAGGTAACCCTGCAGCGGCCCAGTACTTC,CSVEGNPAAAQYF
NA,TRBJ1-2,NA,TRBV30,TGTGCCTACAGGCCGGGTGGGTATGGCTACACCTTC,CAYRPGGYGYTF
NA,TRBJ2-5,once,TRBV6-1,TGTGCCAGCTCTATGAGCGGCCAAGAGACCCAGTACTTC,CASSMSGQETQYF
NA,TRBJ1-2,NA,TRBV19,TGTGCCAGTAGTATATCCCAGGGTGGATGGGGCGGCTACACCTTC,CASSISQGGWGGYTF
TRBD2,TRBJ2-7,NA,TRBV4-1,TGCGCCAGCAGCCAAGTTCCGGGACTAGCGGGGAACGAGCAGTACTTC,CASSQVPGLAGNEQYF
NA,TRBJ2-5,NA,TRBV25-1,TGTGCCAGCAATCCAAAGGGAGGTAGGGAGACCCAGTACTTC,CASNPKGGRETQYF
NA,TRBJ1-1,NA,TRBV6-1,TGTGCCAGCAGTGGAGGGTGGGCTGGGACTGAAGCTTTCTTT,CASSGGWAGTEAFF
NA,TRBJ1-2,NA,TRBV19,TGTGCCAGTAGTATCTTCTCGGGAGGGGACTATGGCTACACCTTC,CASSIFSGGDYGYTF
NA,TRBJ2-2,NA,TRBV30,TGTGCCTGGAGTGTAGGAGTAGCCGGGGAGCTGTTTTTT,CAWSVGVAGELFF
TRBD2,TRBJ2-3,few,TRBV2,TGTGCCAGCAGTTACCTAGAGGGAGGGTCGGATACGCAGTATTTT,CASSYLEGGSDTQYF
TRBD1,TRBJ2-2,NA,TRBV9,TGTGCCAGCAGAGGACAGGGTTCCGGGGAGCTGTTTTTT,CASRGQGSGELFF
NA,TRBJ2-5,NA,TRBV5-1,TGCGCCAGCAGCGATGGACAGGGAGGGACGCAAGAGACCCAGTACTTC,CASSDGQGGTQETQYF
TRBD2,TRBJ2-2,NA,TRBV7-9,TGTGCCAGCAGCCTACACCGGCTAGCGGGAGGGACCGGGGAGCTGTTTTTT,CASSLHRLAGGTGELFF
NA,TRBJ1-2,NA,TRBV27,TGTGCCAGCAGTTTAACATGGTCCCAGGGGTCCGGCTACACCTTC,CASSLTWSQGSGYTF
TRBD1,TRBJ2-7,NA,TRBV5-1,TGCGCCAGCAGCTTTAGACAGGGTGTCTACGAGCAGTACTTC,CASSFRQGVYEQYF
NA,TRBJ1-3,few,TRBV11-1,TGTGCCAGCAGCTTACGGGGAAGAAACACCATATATTTT,CASSLRGRNTIYF
TRBD2,TRBJ2-1,few,TRBV7-3,TGTGCCAGCAGCGGACTAGCGGGGTGGGATGAGCAGTTCTTC,CASSGLAGWDEQFF
TRBD1,TRBJ2-5,NA,TRBV7-9,TGTGCCAGCAGCTTAACAGGGGGGCTGGGGGAGACCCAGTACTTC,CASSLTGGLGETQYF
NA,TRBJ1-2,NA,TRBV12-5,TGTGCTAGTGGTTTTACGAGTAGGGGATCGGGTGGCTACACCTTC,CASGFTSRGSGGYTF
NA,TRBJ1-5,NA,TRBV28,TGTGCCAGCATTCCCATCGGTGGTTATCAGCCCCAGCATTTT,CASIPIGGYQPQHF
NA,TRBJ1-1,NA,TRBV29-1,TGCAGCGTTGAACGGGGATGGAACACTGAAGCTTTCTTT,CSVERGWNTEAFF